Each of the 2 T cell receptor beta chains below was sequenced from the same sample in a study of cytomegalovirus exposure and HLA in healthy donors. Primers included in the PCR were 60 Vbeta and 13 Jbeta primers. The protocol was immunoSEQ multiplex PCR, while the TCRdb copy is restricted to in-frame clones and leaves out a portion. The sample gives under 200,000 clones, approximately 80% of which show up once; roughly 15% is in the top ten. What was sequenced was PBMCs. Receptors originate from a woman in her 30s in good health and CMV-seropositive.

V and J are TRBV9 and TRBJ2-2; TRBD1 matches at 8 bases. With 2 bases clipped from V and 7 bases from J, the junction kept 4 bases outside the gene matches. The CDR3 totals 14 residues. Germline lookup yields CDR1 SGDLS and CDR2 YYNGEE. DNA of the CDR3: TGTGCCAGCAGCGTGGCAGGGGGCGGCGGGGAGCTGTTTTTT. This codes for CASSVAGGGGELFF. Together with reference TRBV9 and TRBJ2-2, the CDR3 gives the full variable domain: DSGVTQTPKHLITATGQRVTLRCSPRSGDLSVYWYQQSLDQGLQFLIQYYNGEERAKGNILERFSAQQFPDLHSELNLSSLELGDSALYFCASSVAGGGGELFFGEGSRLTVL.

The V gene is TRBV4-1, the J gene TRBJ2-1; 8 bases agree with TRBD2. CDR1 MGHRA and CDR2 YSYEKL come from the germline V gene. This CDR3 is 17 amino acids long. V lost 4 bases, J lost 3 bases, and 11 bases stayed unmatched. DNA for the CDR3: TGCGCCAGCAGCCCCCGACCCAGCGGGAGCGACTACAATGAGCAGTTCTTC. Residues: CASSPRPSGSDYNEQFF.